The 19 T cell receptor beta chains reported below all come from one sample, sequenced in a study of T and B cells in COVID-19 patients. Multiplex PCR with BIOMED2 TRB-A/B primer pools amplified TRB rearrangements. In TCRdb, the multiplex PCR reads were re-called with MiXCR into one record per CDR3 protein. The sample records roughly 25,000 distinct CDR3 sequences, about 31% being singletons. TRB was amplified from about 250-500 ng of blood genomic DNA. The sequencing sample was made of blood. The receptors were sampled from a human donor who had recovered from COVID-19.

The CDR3: CAIRTGSEQYF. The CDR3 DNA reads TGTGCCATCCGGACAGGGAGCGAGCAGTACTTC. The chain has TRBV10-3 and TRBJ2-7; TRBD1 matches at 8 bases. The CDR3 contains 11 residues. The germline CDR1 and CDR2 sequences are ENHRY and SYGVKD. Trimming took 8 bases from V and 6 from J; bases not matched to a gene: 3.

This clonotype has a count of ten or more. V and J are TRBV5-6 and TRBJ1-6, with D maybe TRBD1 (5 bases). V was shortened by 5 bases and J by 7 bases, with 7 bases between the two germline ends. Germline V gene lookup returns CDR1 SGHDT and CDR2 YYEEEE. This CDR3 spans 12 amino acids. CDR3 amino acids: CASRAGNSPLHF. CDR3 nucleotide sequence: TGTGCCAGCAGGGCAGGGAATTCACCCCTCCACTTT. Using reference TRBV5-6 and TRBJ1-6 for the parts outside the CDR3, the full variable domain is DAGVTQSPTHLIKTRGQQVTLRCSPKSGHDTVSWYQQALGQGPQFIFQYYEEEERQRGNFPDRFSGHQFPNYSSELNVNALLLGDSALYLCASRAGNSPLHFGNGTRLTVT.

The chain joins TRBV24-1 to TRBJ1-2; D unresolved. The V end lost 4 bases, the J end lost 1 base, and 6 bases lay between the germline ends. This CDR3 contains 13 residues. Per germline, CDR1 KGHDR and CDR2 SFDVKD. Here the CDR3 reads CATSDPFNYGYTF. As DNA, the CDR3 is TGTGCCACCAGTGACCCTTTTAACTATGGCTACACCTTC.

V usage is TRBV19 and J usage is TRBJ1-1; TRBD1 agrees at 7 bases. The germline CDR1 and CDR2 sequences are LNHDA and SQIVND (reference sequence). The CDR3 runs to 16 residues. Trimming took 4 bases from V and 0 from J; bases not matched to a gene: 8. CDR3 sequence (DNA): TGTGCCAGTAGTACTAAGACAGGGTTGATGAACACTGAAGCTTTCTTT. Translation gives CASSTKTGLMNTEAFF.

In its sample, this clonotype is medium-sized. The V gene is TRBV29-1, the J gene TRBJ2-5, with a weak D call TRBD2 (7 bases). This CDR3 contains 13 residues. Trimming removed 7 bases from V and 5 bases from J, with 17 bases in between. Germline V gene lookup returns CDR1 SQVTM and CDR2 ANQGSEA. The CDR3 sequence is CSARGGVGETQYF. Written as DNA, the CDR3 is TGCAGCGCGAGAGGGGGGGTAGGGGAGACCCAGTACTTC. The full variable domain, completed using reference TRBV29-1 and TRBJ2-5, is SAVISQKPSRDICQRGTSLTIQCQVDSQVTMMFWYRQQPGQSLTLIATANQGSEATYESGFVIDKFPISRPNLTFSTLTVSNMSPEDSSIYLCSARGGVGETQYFGPGTRLLVL.

This clonotype has only a few counts. This rearrangement joins TRBV19 to TRBJ1-1; 7 nucleotides align to TRBD1. The CDR3 loop spans 15 amino acids. Looked up from germline, CDR1 is LNHDA and CDR2 is SQIVND (reference sequence). J gave up 4 bases and V 2 bases, and 7 bases lay outside the gene matches. CDR3 nucleotide sequence: TGTGCCAGTAGTATAACAGGGGTCTCATTCACTGAAGCTTTCTTT. Translation gives CASSITGVSFTEAFF.

This chain's CDR3 is CASSSAGGPYEQYF. In DNA, the CDR3 is TGCGCCAGCAGCTCCGCGGGGGGCCCCTACGAGCAGTACTTC. This rearrangement joins TRBV5-1 to TRBJ2-7, with TRBD2 matching 8 bases. Germline V gives CDR1 SGHRS, CDR2 YFSETQ. The CDR3 totals 14 residues. V lost 3 bases and J lost 2; bases outside the gene matches: 4.

In this sample, this clonotype turned up a few times. This sequence joins TRBV13 and TRBJ1-2; 8 bases line up with TRBD1. V lost 0 bases, J lost 6 bases, and 6 bases stayed unmatched. The CDR3 runs to 15 residues. CDR1 is PRHDT and CDR2 is FYEKMQ in the germline V gene (reference sequence). CDR3 residues: CASSLGARGQDGYTF. The CDR3 DNA is TGTGCCAGCAGCTTAGGGGCCAGGGGGCAGGATGGCTACACCTTC.

This clonotype has just a few counts. The rearrangement uses TRBV28 and TRBJ1-1, with 7 bases fitting TRBD1. V lost 5 bases, J lost 10 bases, and 10 bases stayed unmatched. The CDR3 totals 13 residues. Per the germline V gene, CDR1 is MDHEN and CDR2 is SYDVKM. In DNA form, the CDR3 reads TGTGCCAGCAGTACCCCCCCGGGACAGAGAGCTTTCTTT. This codes for CASSTPPGQRAFF.

The V and J genes are TRBV7-9 and TRBJ2-3, with 14 bases that match TRBD2. The CDR3 length is 17 residues. V was clipped by 3 bases and J by 2 bases; unmatched bases: 4. CDR1 SEHNR and CDR2 FQNEAQ come from the germline V gene (reference sequence). CDR3 sequence reads: CASSFKTSGRATDTQYF. CDR3 nucleotides: TGTGCCAGCAGCTTTAAGACTAGCGGGAGGGCCACAGATACGCAGTATTTT.

The V gene is TRBV11-1, the J gene TRBJ2-1, with D perhaps TRBD1 (6 bases). Germline V gene data show CDR1 as SGHAT and CDR2 as FQDESV (reference sequence). The CDR3 sequence is 15 residues long. Between the trimmed V and J ends, which lost 4 bases and 7 bases, there was a span of 17 bases. In DNA, the CDR3 is TGTGCCAGCAGCTCGCAGGGGTACTCCCGAAATGAGCAGTTCTTC. Its protein is CASSSQGYSRNEQFF.

This chain uses TRBV19 with TRBJ1-1; D call uncertain. From germline, CDR1 is LNHDA and CDR2 SQIVND (reference sequence). The CDR3 consists of 16 residues. Trimming left V 7 bases short and J 4 bases short, with 22 bases between. CDR3 residues: CASIQWTAQVGTEAFF. The CDR3 DNA follows: TGTGCCAGTATCCAGTGGACGGCTCAGGTAGGCACTGAAGCTTTCTTT.

The chain joins TRBV6-2 or TRBV6-3 to TRBJ1-1; D is perhaps TRBD1 (6 bases). From germline, CDR1 is MNHEY and CDR2 SVGEGT. The CDR3 has 15 residues. Trimming took 4 bases from V and 5 from J, leaving 17 bases between them. The CDR3 loop reads CASSSYSGARTEAFF. In DNA, the CDR3 is TGTGCCAGCAGTTCGTACTCGGGGGCTCGGACTGAAGCTTTCTTT.

The sample holds a few counts of this clonotype. The chain carries TRBV6-6 and TRBJ2-2; no clear D. V shed 0 bases and J shed 0 bases, with 5 bases lying between them. CDR3 length: 15 amino acids. Germline values: CDR1 MNHNY, CDR2 SVGAGI (reference sequence). The CDR3 DNA follows: TGTGCCAGCAGTTACTCGATCCCGAACACCGGGGAGCTGTTTTTT. This encodes CASSYSIPNTGELFF.

This clonotype has more than one count but fewer than ten. The rearrangement uses TRBV27 and TRBJ1-5; the D gene is possibly TRBD1 (6 bases). The CDR3 extends over 14 amino acids. In germline, CDR1 is MNHEY, CDR2 SMNVEV (reference sequence). V was pared by 5 bases and J by 6 bases, with 14 bases between. CDR3 in amino acids: CASSGRGLGQPQHF. CDR3 nucleotide sequence: TGTGCCAGCAGTGGCAGGGGTTTAGGTCAGCCCCAGCATTTT.

V gene TRBV19 combines with J gene TRBJ2-5, with 14 positions matching TRBD2. V lost 6 bases to trimming and J lost 5 bases; unmatched junction nucleotides: 11. The V gene's germline CDR1 is LNHDA and CDR2 SQIVND (reference sequence). This CDR3 has 17 residues. The CDR3 DNA reads TGTGCCAGTAGCTCCCGACTAGCGGGGGGGCCGCATGAGACCCAGTACTTC. Protein: CASSSRLAGGPHETQYF.

There are a few counts of this clonotype. The V and J genes are TRBV5-5 and TRBJ1-4; D is possibly TRBD1 (5 bases). The CDR3 runs to 14 residues. The V gene's germline CDR1 is SGHKS and CDR2 YYEKEE (reference sequence). V was shortened by 0 bases and J by 6 bases, with 9 bases between the two germline ends. The CDR3 DNA reads as TGTGCCAGCAGCTTGGACGGGGGGGATGAAAAACTGTTTTTT. This encodes CASSLDGGDEKLFF. Looking up the rest from reference TRBV5-5 and TRBJ1-4 gives the full variable domain: DAGVTQSPTHLIKTRGQQVTLRCSPISGHKSVSWYQQVLGQGPQFIFQYYEKEERGRGNFPDRFSARQFPNYSSELNVNALLLGDSALYLCASSLDGGDEKLFFGSGTQLSVL.

This clonotype was detected a few times. The chain links TRBV5-4 to TRBJ2-3; D might be TRBD1 or TRBD2, each matching 5 bases. This CDR3 is 14 amino acids long. Germline CDR1 SGHNT, CDR2 YYREEE (reference sequence). The V end was cut by 1 base, the J end by 4 bases, with 10 bases between. The CDR3 bases are TGTGCCAGCAGCTTGATGGGGGTTGCAGATACGCAGTATTTT. Its protein is CASSLMGVADTQYF.

This clonotype has ten or more counts. The V call is TRBV6-5, the J call TRBJ1-6; D may be TRBD1 (5 bases). V was cut by 4 bases and J by 7 bases, with 8 bases left in between. This CDR3 is built from 13 residues. Germline-derived CDR1 and CDR2 are MNHEY and SVGAGI. The CDR3 sequence is CASSWDGNSPLHF. CDR3 sequence (DNA): TGTGCCAGCAGTTGGGACGGAAATTCACCCCTCCACTTT.